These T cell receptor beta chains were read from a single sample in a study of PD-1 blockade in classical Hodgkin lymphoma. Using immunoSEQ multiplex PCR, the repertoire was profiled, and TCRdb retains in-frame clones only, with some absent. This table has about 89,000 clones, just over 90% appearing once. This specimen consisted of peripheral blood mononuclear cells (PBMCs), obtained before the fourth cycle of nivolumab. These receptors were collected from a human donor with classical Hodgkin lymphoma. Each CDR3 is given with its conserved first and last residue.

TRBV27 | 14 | CASSSRDNSYEQYF
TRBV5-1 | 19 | CASSPRTGGQVSNTGELFF
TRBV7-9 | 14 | CASSSQGAGTEAFF
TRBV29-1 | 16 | CSVEGFILAGNEKLFF
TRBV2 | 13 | CAKQAGPDSPLHF
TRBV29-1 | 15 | CSVEDLGGRLYEQYF
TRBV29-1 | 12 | CSVGGVTYEQYF
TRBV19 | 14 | CASSIGDGDQPQHF
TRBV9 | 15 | CASSVPSGGLDTQYF
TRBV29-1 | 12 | CSVERGLGKAFF
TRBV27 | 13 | CASATGTGLLLTF
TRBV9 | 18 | CASSVVSGGLAGANVLTF
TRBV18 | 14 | CASSPTRNTDTQYF
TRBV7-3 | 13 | CASSPTGGNEQFF
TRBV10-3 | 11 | CAINKGVGQFF
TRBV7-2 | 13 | CASSLRHLRGAFF
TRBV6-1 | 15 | CASSEIGRKGETQYF
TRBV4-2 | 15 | CASSQERGPPYEQYF
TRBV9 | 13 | CASSVVSGGEAFF
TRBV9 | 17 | CASGLGPQRPNTGELFF
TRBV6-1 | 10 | CASRDGELFF
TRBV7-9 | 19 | CASSLVYGDRDSSTDTQYF
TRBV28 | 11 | CASREWDIQYF
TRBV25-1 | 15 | CASSDTGTGKEKLFF
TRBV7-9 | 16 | CASSITDSHSGNTIYF
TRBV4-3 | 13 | CASSPRVGQPQHF
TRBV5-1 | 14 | CASSTGTGWNGYTF
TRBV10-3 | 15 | CAISWAGGPENEQFF
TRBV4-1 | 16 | CASSQAQGSNNSPLHF
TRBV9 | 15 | CASSSYSRANEKLFF
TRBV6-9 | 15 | CASIPPGTGEETQYF
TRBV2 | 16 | CASSQRGGGAGQPQHF
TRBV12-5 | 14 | CASGFQGNTDTQYF
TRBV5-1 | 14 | CASSSGTSGNTIYF
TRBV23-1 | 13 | CASRGRGSNEQFF
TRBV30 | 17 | CAWARDNGGIKYYEQYF
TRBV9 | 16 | CASSVGPGDGVETQYF
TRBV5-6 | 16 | CASSKRLATSTDTQYF
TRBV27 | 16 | CASSCFCQGEDYGYTF
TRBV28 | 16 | CASSIRPVVGNSPLHF
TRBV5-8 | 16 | CASSVTGGQTAYEQYF
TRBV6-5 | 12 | CASSLMYDTQYF